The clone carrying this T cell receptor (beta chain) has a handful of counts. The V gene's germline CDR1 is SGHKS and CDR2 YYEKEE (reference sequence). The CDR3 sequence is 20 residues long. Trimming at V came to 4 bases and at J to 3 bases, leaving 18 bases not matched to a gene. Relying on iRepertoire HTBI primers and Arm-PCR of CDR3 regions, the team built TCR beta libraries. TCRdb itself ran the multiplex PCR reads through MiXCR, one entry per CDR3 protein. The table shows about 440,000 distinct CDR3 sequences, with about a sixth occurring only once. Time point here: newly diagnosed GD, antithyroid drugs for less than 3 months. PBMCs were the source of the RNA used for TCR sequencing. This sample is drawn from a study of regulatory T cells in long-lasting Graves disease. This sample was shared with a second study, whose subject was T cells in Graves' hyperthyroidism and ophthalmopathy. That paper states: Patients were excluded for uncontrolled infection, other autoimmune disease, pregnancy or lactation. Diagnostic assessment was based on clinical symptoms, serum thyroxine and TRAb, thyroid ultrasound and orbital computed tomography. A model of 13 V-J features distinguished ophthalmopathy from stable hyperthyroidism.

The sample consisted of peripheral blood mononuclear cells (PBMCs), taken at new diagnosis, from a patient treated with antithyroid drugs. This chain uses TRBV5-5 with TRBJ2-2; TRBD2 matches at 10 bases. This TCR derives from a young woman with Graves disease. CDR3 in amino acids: CASSVRPLLTSGHYTGELFF. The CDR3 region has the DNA TGTGCCAGCAGCGTTCGACCCCTCCTGACTAGCGGGCATTACACCGGGGAGCTGTTTTTT.